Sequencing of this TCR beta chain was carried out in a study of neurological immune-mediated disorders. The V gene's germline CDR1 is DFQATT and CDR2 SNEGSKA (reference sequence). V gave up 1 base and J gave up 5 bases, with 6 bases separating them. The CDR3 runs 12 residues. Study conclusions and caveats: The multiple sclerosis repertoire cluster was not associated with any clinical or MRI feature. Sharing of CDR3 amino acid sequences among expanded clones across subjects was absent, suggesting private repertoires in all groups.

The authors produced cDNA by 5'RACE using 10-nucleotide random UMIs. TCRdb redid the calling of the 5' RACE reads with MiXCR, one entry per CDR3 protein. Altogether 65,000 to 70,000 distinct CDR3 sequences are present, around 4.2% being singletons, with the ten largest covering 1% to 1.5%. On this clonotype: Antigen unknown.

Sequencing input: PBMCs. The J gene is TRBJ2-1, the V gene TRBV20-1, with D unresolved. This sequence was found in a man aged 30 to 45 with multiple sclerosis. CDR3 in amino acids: CSARVWDNEQFF. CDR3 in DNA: TGCAGTGCTAGAGTGTGGGACAATGAGCAGTTCTTC.